This is a list of T cell receptor beta chains from one sample in a study of identifying expanded T cells in peripheral blood. Some clones are missing from TCRdb's copy, which holds only in-frame ones; the method was immunoSEQ multiplex PCR. The data hold around 100,000 clones, with around nine tenths observed a single time. The specimen was blood. These receptors originate from a person aged 18 to 70 in good health. The CDR3 runs from the conserved cysteine through the conserved F or W. The D gene is left open where the match is weak. Expanded clones get a size class; other rows say once, few or many, or leave the size out.

j_call v_call d_call clone_size cdr3_nt cdr3_aa
TRBJ1-1 TRBV6-6 . . TGTGCCAGCAGTTACTGGACAGACACTGAAGCTTTCTTT CASSYWTDTEAFF
TRBJ1-2 TRBV7-9 TRBD1 . TGTGCCAGCAGCAACGAGGGGGACAGGGGCCATGGCTACACCTTC CASSNEGDRGHGYTF
TRBJ2-1 TRBV7-3 TRBD2 . TGTGCCAGCAGGAGTGGAGGCGGGGGACCCTACAATGAGCAGTTCTTC CASRSGGGGPYNEQFF
TRBJ1-5 TRBV5-1 . . TGCGCCAGCAGCTTGACCGCTGATAGCAATCAGCCCCAGCATTTT CASSLTADSNQPQHF
TRBJ2-7 TRBV27 . . TGTGCCAGCAGAACAAGATTAAAGACAGGCTCCAACTACTACGAGCAGTACTTC CASRTRLKTGSNYYEQYF
TRBJ2-7 TRBV6-1 . . TGTGCCAGCAGTGAAGCAGGGACGGGACTCTCCTACGAGCAGTACTTC CASSEAGTGLSYEQYF
TRBJ1-3 TRBV5-5 TRBD1 . TGTGCCAGCAGCTTGGGGACAGGGTTGCCTGGAAACACCATATATTTT CASSLGTGLPGNTIYF
TRBJ2-1 TRBV29-1 . few TGCAGCGTGGGGGCATACAATGAGCAGTTCTTC CSVGAYNEQFF
TRBJ2-3 TRBV6-5 . . TGTGCCAGCAGTTACGAGCGGGCTAGCACAGATACGCAGTATTTT CASSYERASTDTQYF
TRBJ1-4 TRBV5-6 . . TGTGCCAGCAGCGTTCGTGGGGTGACTAATGAAAAACTGTTTTTT CASSVRGVTNEKLFF
TRBJ1-4 TRBV18 . . TGTGCCAGCTCACCAATGGCCTCTAATGAAAAACTGTTTTTT CASSPMASNEKLFF
TRBJ1-1 TRBV29-1 . . TGCAGCGACTCCACCCGGCAGGAAGCTTTCTTT CSDSTRQEAFF
TRBJ2-2 TRBV19 . . TGTGCCAGTAGGAACAGGGTTTCGGTACCCGGGGAGCTGTTTTTT CASRNRVSVPGELFF
TRBJ1-5 TRBV7-2 TRBD1 once TGTGCCAGCACCCCCGGGACAGTTAATCAGCCCCAGCATTTT CASTPGTVNQPQHF
TRBJ2-1 TRBV18 . . TGTGCCAGCTCCCCGCCCGGAACAGGGTCTGGCTACAATGAGCAGTTCTTC CASSPPGTGSGYNEQFF
TRBJ2-7 TRBV19 TRBD1 . TGTGCCACCTCCGGGACAGGGGGCGATGAGCAGTACTTC CATSGTGGDEQYF
TRBJ2-2 TRBV5-1 . . TGCGCCAGCAGCTTGGAAGGACAGCTTGTCGGGGAGCTGTTTTTT CASSLEGQLVGELFF